This T cell receptor (beta chain) was recovered during a study of blood T cell repertoires in COVID-19. Study-level information: COVID-19 samples collected from the United States, Italy and Spain covered acute and convalescent phases.

This clone was observed a few times. Assay used: immunoSEQ multiplex PCR; TCRdb lists only in-frame clones, some missing. The table records fewer than 300,000 clones, less than 85% of them present only once. The CDR3 covers 16 residues. The germline V gene encodes CDR1 SGHNT and CDR2 YENEEA. With 2 bases clipped from V and 2 bases from J, the junction kept 3 bases outside the gene matches. Participants spanned ages about 18 to 90 years and resided in about 24 US areas. Assignment of participants to cohorts was predicated upon participant-reported clinical history. Recovered status applied to Cohort 3 donors who had two consecutive negative PCRs. It also applied to those with clearance or with symptom resolution.

Sequencing was carried out using PBMCs or T cells enriched from blood (not recorded which). The clonotype originates from a woman aged 45-65 years who had recovered from COVID-19. The chain joins TRBV11-3 to TRBJ2-1, with TRBD2 matching over 10 bases. The CDR3 DNA follows: TGTGCCAGCAGCTTACTAGCGGGAGAACCCTACAATGAGCAGTTCTTC. This gives the protein CASSLLAGEPYNEQFF.